This T cell receptor beta chain was sequenced in a study of Graves' ophthalmopathy and Graves' hyperthyroidism. Findings and caveats of the study: Distinction of ophthalmopathy from stable hyperthyroidism by a 13-signature model reached 87.88% sensitivity and 81.08% specificity.

CDR3 regions of TCR beta were amplified from RNA transcripts. The library came from an HTBI-primed first-round RT-PCR and a second-round multiplex PCR. TCRdb itself ran the multiplex PCR reads through MiXCR, one entry per CDR3 protein. Of 350,000 to 450,000 distinct CDR3 sequences listed, around 21% are singletons. Hyperthyroidism patients, all newly diagnosed, had under 2 months' duration and ages of 18 to 65. Uncontrolled infections, other autoimmune diseases, pregnancy or lactation barred patients from enrollment. Someone took the PBMCs out of about 10 ml of fresh peripheral blood. This CDR3 comprises 12 residues. The germline V gene has CDR1 SEHNR and CDR2 FQNEAQ (reference sequence). Trimming cost V 5 bases and J 0 bases, with 5 bases left between them. This clonotype was seen repeatedly, ten times or more. Antigen unknown.

The chain employs TRBV7-9 and TRBJ2-7; no definite D call. Material: peripheral blood. The receptor was isolated from a young woman with stable Graves' hyperthyroidism. CDR3: CASSTTSYEQYF. The CDR3 DNA follows: TGTGCCAGCAGCACCACCTCCTACGAGCAGTACTTC.